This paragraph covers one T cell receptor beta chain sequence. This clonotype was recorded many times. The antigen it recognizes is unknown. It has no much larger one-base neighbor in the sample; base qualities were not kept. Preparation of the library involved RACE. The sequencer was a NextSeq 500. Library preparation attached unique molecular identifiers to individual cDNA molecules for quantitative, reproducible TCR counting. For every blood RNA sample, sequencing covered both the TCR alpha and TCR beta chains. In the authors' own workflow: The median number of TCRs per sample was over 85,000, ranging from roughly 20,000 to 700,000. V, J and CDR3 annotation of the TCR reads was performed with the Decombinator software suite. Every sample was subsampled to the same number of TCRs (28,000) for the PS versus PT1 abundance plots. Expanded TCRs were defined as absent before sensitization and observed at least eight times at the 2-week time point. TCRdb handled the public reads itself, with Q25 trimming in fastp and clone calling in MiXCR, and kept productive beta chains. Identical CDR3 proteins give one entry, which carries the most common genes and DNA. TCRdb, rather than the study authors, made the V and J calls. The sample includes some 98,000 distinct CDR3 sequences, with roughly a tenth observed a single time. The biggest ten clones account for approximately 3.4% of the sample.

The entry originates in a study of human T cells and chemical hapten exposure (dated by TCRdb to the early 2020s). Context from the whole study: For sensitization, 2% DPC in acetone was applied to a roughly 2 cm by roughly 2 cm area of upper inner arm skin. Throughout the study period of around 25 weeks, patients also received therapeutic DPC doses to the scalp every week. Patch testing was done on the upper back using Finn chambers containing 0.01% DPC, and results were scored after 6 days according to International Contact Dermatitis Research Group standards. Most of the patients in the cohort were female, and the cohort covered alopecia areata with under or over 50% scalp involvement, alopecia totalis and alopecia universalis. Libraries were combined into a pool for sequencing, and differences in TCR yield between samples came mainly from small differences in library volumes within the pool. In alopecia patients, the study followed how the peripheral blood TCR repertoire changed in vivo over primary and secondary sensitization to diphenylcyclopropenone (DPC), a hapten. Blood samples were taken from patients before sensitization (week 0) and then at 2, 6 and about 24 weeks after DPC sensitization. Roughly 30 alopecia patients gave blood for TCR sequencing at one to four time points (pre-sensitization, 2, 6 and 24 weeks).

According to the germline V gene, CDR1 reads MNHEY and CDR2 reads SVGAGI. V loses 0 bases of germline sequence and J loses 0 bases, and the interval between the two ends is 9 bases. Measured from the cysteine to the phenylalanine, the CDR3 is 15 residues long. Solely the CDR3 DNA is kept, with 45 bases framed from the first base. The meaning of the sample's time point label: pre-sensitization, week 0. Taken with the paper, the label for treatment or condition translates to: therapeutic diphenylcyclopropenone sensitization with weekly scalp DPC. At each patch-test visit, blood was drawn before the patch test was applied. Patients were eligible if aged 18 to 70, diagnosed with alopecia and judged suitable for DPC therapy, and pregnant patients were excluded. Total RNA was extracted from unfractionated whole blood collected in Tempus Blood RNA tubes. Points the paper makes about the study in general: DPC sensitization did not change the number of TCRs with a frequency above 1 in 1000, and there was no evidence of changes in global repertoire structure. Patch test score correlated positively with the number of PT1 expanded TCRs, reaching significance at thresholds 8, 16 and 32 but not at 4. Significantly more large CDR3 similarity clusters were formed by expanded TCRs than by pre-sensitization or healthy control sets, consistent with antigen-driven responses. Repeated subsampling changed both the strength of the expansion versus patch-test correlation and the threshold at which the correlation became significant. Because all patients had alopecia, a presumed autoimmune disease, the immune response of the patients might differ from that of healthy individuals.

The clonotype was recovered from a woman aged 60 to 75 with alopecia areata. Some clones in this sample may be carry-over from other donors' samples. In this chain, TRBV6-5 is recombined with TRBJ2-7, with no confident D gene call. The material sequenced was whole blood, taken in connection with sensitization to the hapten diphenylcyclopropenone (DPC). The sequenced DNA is TGTGCCAGCAGTTACTCGGTACACGACTCCTACGAGCAGTACTTC. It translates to CASSYSVHDSYEQYF.